What follows are 22 T cell receptor beta chains derived from one specimen sequenced in a study of T-cell memory formation after mild COVID-19. From the 5' RACE reads, TCRdb called clonotypes with MiXCR, one entry per CDR3 protein. The data contain around 190,000 distinct CDR3 sequences, about 18% of them singletons. What was sequenced was PBMCs or a T cell subset sorted from them (not recorded which). The receptors here all came from a man younger than 35 who had mild COVID-19 (a few samples of this study predate the infection). Cell type and time point are not known.

The chain couples TRBV28 to TRBJ1-4, with TRBD1 as a possible D gene (5 bases). Germline loops: CDR1 MDHEN, CDR2 SYDVKM. Between the trimmed V and J ends, which lost 5 bases and 5 bases, there was a span of 15 bases. The CDR3 is 15 residues long. CDR3 sequence (DNA): TGTGCCAGCAGTCCCCCCGGGGGAATCAATGAAAAACTGTTTTTT. It is translated as CASSPPGGINEKLFF.

The genes are TRBV4-3 and TRBJ2-1, with 8 positions matching TRBD2. CDR1 and CDR2 from the germline V gene are LGHNA and YSLEER. This CDR3 spans 15 amino acids. V dropped 1 base and J dropped 3; count of bases not matched to a gene: 2. The CDR3 sequence: CASSQGAGDYNEQFF. CDR3 DNA: TGCGCCAGCAGCCAAGGAGCGGGGGACTACAATGAGCAGTTCTTC.

The V and J genes are TRBV27 and TRBJ1-6, with a possible D match to TRBD1 (6 bases). CDR3 size: 17 residues. V lost 3 bases, J lost 7 bases, and 19 bases lay in between. CDR1 and CDR2 (germline): MNHEY, SMNVEV (reference sequence). CDR3 region: CASSFWGGRARNSPLHF. CDR3 DNA: TGTGCCAGCAGTTTTTGGGGGGGCAGGGCGAGAAATTCACCCCTCCACTTT.

This clonotype was seen ten or more times. CDR3 DNA: TGCGCCAGCAGCTTTGATAAGCCTCACTATGGCTACACCTTC. It encodes CASSFDKPHYGYTF. The chain carries TRBV5-1 and TRBJ1-2; D remains unclear. Trimming shortened V by 2 bases and J by 3 bases, and 11 bases separated the two germline ends. The CDR3 covers 14 residues. In germline, CDR1 is SGHRS, CDR2 YFSETQ.

The CDR3 here is CSVGQGGGYTF. The CDR3 nucleotides are TGCAGCGTTGGACAGGGTGGGGGCTACACCTTC. The V and J genes are TRBV29-1 and TRBJ1-2, with 7 positions matching TRBD1. The CDR3 is 11 amino acids. Trimming cost V 4 bases and J 8 bases; bases outside gene matches: 4. Germline lookup yields CDR1 SQVTM and CDR2 ANQGSEA.

This clonotype has only a few counts. This chain joins TRBV7-3 and TRBJ1-2; no reliable D call. CDR1 and CDR2 from the germline V gene are SGHTA and FQGTGA. The CDR3 spans 13 residues. Trimming cost V 5 bases and J 9 bases, with 16 bases left between them. The CDR3 spells CASSPAVLARYTF. The CDR3 nucleotides are TGTGCCAGCAGCCCTGCAGTTCTGGCCCGCTACACCTTC.

This clonotype was found a few times. V gene TRBV14 combines with J gene TRBJ1-2, with 8 bases aligning to TRBD1. V lost 7 bases, J lost 7 bases, and 8 bases stayed unmatched. The length of the CDR3 is 13 residues. Germline CDR1 reads SGHDN; CDR2 reads FVKESK. DNA for the CDR3: TGTGCCAGCAACACGCAACAGGGGGGTGGCTACACCTTC. Translated: CASNTQQGGGYTF.

This clonotype was observed many times. V and J are TRBV4-3 and TRBJ1-2; D unresolved. Trimming pared 4 bases from V and 8 bases from J, leaving 11 bases between. Germline CDR1 and CDR2: LGHNA and YSLEER. This CDR3 region has 12 residues. The CDR3 protein is CASSRRSGGYTF. CDR3 DNA: TGCGCCAGCAGCCGCCGATCTGGAGGCTACACCTTC.

The chain couples TRBV6-5 to TRBJ2-7; 9 bases match TRBD1. Trimming cost V 0 bases and J 3 bases; bases outside gene matches: 3. This CDR3 region has 15 residues. Germline-derived CDR1 and CDR2 are MNHEY and SVGAGI. In DNA, the CDR3 is TGTGCCAGCAGTTACTCGCTGGACAGGGGCTACGAGCAGTACTTC. This codes for CASSYSLDRGYEQYF.

This clonotype was observed a few times. The chain recombines TRBV9 with TRBJ1-5; weak D call: TRBD1 (6 bases). The V gene's germline CDR1 is SGDLS and CDR2 YYNGEE. Trimming took 0 bases from V and 0 from J, leaving 10 bases between them. The CDR3 contains 16 residues. CDR3: CASSVDEGGSNQPQHF. In DNA form, the CDR3 reads TGTGCCAGCAGCGTAGACGAAGGGGGTAGCAATCAGCCCCAGCATTTT.

This clonotype has just a few counts. This rearrangement joins TRBV7-3 to TRBJ2-3; 8 nucleotides match TRBD2. This CDR3 contains 14 residues. The trim removed 5 bases at V and 5 bases at J, leaving 6 bases unmatched. The germline gives CDR1 SGHTA, CDR2 FQGTGA. DNA of the CDR3: TGTGCCAGCAGCCGCCGGGGGGGTCTAGATACGCAGTATTTT. This gives the protein CASSRRGGLDTQYF.

CDR3 region: CASSPVGGRWEQETQYF. CDR3 coding DNA: TGTGCCAGCTCACCCGTCGGGGGCAGATGGGAACAAGAGACCCAGTACTTC. V and J are TRBV18 and TRBJ2-5; D may be TRBD1 or TRBD2 (6 bases each). The CDR3 spans 17 residues. Deletions cut 3 bases from V and 2 bases from J, with 19 bases between. Germline V gene lookup returns CDR1 KGHSH and CDR2 LQKENI.

The chain employs TRBV6-5 and TRBJ1-6; D is uncertain. CDR1 MNHEY and CDR2 SVGAGI come from the germline V gene. The CDR3 has 15 amino acids. V shed 5 bases and J shed 8 bases, with 16 bases lying between them. The CDR3 DNA reads as TGTGCCAGCAGTCCCTCCACGGGCGGGGATTCACCCCTCCACTTT. It is translated as CASSPSTGGDSPLHF.

This chain connects TRBV7-9 to TRBJ2-1; D is unresolved. The CDR3 has 12 amino acids. Trimming pared 5 bases from V and 7 bases from J, leaving 9 bases between. Per the germline V gene, CDR1 is SEHNR and CDR2 is FQNEAQ (reference sequence). The CDR3, as DNA: TGTGCCAGCAGCCCCCTGGCGAATGAGCAGTTCTTC. It yields the protein CASSPLANEQFF.

This clonotype was detected a few times. The chain uses TRBV4-3 and TRBJ1-6; D uncertain. CDR3 size: 15 residues. Trimming left V 0 bases short and J 5 bases short, with 8 bases between. Germline V gene data show CDR1 as LGHNA and CDR2 as YSLEER. This CDR3 is CASSQDWGDNSPLHF. Here the CDR3 DNA reads TGCGCCAGCAGCCAAGACTGGGGAGATAATTCACCCCTCCACTTT.

This clonotype showed up just a few times. The chain employs TRBV20-1 and TRBJ2-7; 7 positions agree with TRBD1. V was clipped by 6 bases and J by 0 bases; unmatched bases: 5. CDR3 length equals 13 residues. Germline V gene lookup returns CDR1 DFQATT and CDR2 SNEGSKA (reference sequence). CDR3 in amino acids: CSAVDRSSYEQYV. CDR3 sequence (DNA): TGCAGTGCAGTGGACAGGAGCTCCTACGAGCAGTACGTC.

This chain links TRBV3-2 with TRBJ1-1; TRBD1, the table's D call, was not compared with the DNA. TRBV3-2 is noted as a pseudogene. The CDR3 totals 15 residues. The CDR3 loop is CASSLLGQGGAEAFF. The DNA of the CDR3 is TGTGCCAGCAGCCTCCTGGGACAGGGTGGGGCTGAAGCTTTCTTT.

This clonotype has at least ten counts. The V gene is TRBV9, the J gene TRBJ1-1, with unresolved D. Looked up from germline, CDR1 is SGDLS and CDR2 is YYNGEE. Trimming cost V 4 bases and J 1 base, with 14 bases left between them. The CDR3 length is 15 residues. CDR3 amino acids: CASSPSGRENTEAFF. The CDR3 DNA follows: TGTGCCAGCAGCCCCTCTGGTAGGGAGAACACTGAAGCTTTCTTT. Looking up the rest from reference TRBV9 and TRBJ1-1 gives the full variable domain: DSGVTQTPKHLITATGQRVTLRCSPRSGDLSVYWYQQSLDQGLQFLIQYYNGEERAKGNILERFSAQQFPDLHSELNLSSLELGDSALYFCASSPSGRENTEAFFGQGTRLTVV.

The rearrangement links TRBV18 to TRBJ2-1; 7 bases line up with TRBD2. The V gene end was trimmed by 2 bases and the J gene end by 4 bases; junction bases not matched to a gene: 11. CDR1 is KGHSH, CDR2 LQKENI, per germline. This CDR3 region has 17 residues. CDR3 DNA: TGTGCCAGCTCACCATCTAGCGGACCCGGAAATTACAATGAGCAGTTCTTC. Its protein is CASSPSSGPGNYNEQFF. The variable domain in full, with the rest retrieved from reference TRBV18 and TRBJ2-1, is NAGVMQNPRHLVRRRGQEARLRCSPMKGHSHVYWYRQLPEEGLKFMVYLQKENIIDESGMPKERFSAEFPKEGPSILRIQQVVRGDSAAYFCASSPSSGPGNYNEQFFGPGTRLTVL.

CDR3: CATEDRGGDTQYF. CDR3 sequence (DNA): TGTGCCACGGAGGACAGGGGGGGGGATACGCAGTATTTT. The J gene is TRBJ2-3, the V gene TRBV24-1, with 10 bases fitting TRBD1. There are 13 residues in the CDR3. CDR1 is KGHDR and CDR2 is SFDVKD in the germline V gene. The trim removed 10 bases at V and 6 bases at J, leaving 6 bases unmatched.

The CDR3 DNA reads TGCAGTGCTAGGGTCTGGGGGGCCCACAATGAGCAGTTCTTC. This sequence encodes CSARVWGAHNEQFF. The V and J genes are TRBV20-1 and TRBJ2-1; the D gene could be TRBD1 or TRBD2 (6 bases each). Trimming shortened V by 3 bases and J by 5 bases, and 14 bases separated the two germline ends. CDR1 and CDR2 from the germline V gene are DFQATT and SNEGSKA (reference sequence). The CDR3 has 14 amino acids.

This clonotype was counted only a few times. The J gene is TRBJ1-1, the V gene TRBV21-1. TRBV21-1 is deemed a pseudogene. There are 11 residues in the CDR3. As DNA, the CDR3 is TGTGCCAGCCGCCACTGTACTGAAGCTTTCTTT. Translation: CASRHCTEAFF.